This section outlines one T cell receptor (beta chain) sequence together with its context. No antigen is known for it. This sample was taken from a study of T cells expressing NK-cell markers. On the study more broadly: Underlying the TCR beta repertoires were sorted CD3+CD56+NKG2C+, CD3+CD56+NKG2C- and CD3+CD56-NKG2C+ T cells. Study outcomes and limitations: About 1.0-7.0% of CD8+ T cells in about six donors belonged to dominant NKG2C+ clonotypes. Where a handful of donors were concerned, these clonotypes also led the CD3+CD56-NKG2C+ fraction.

Beta-chain TCR cDNA was generated via 5'RACE template switching with UMIs. TCRdb re-analyzed the 5' RACE reads; it lists each CDR3 protein once, without DNA. The table lists fewer than 200,000 distinct CDR3 sequences, with under 20% in the top ten. The germline gives CDR1 SEHNR, CDR2 FQNEAQ (reference sequence). The CDR3 totals 14 residues. V is TRBV7-9 and J is TRBJ2-7; TCRdb names TRBD1, which stays unverified in the absence of DNA. This TCR was sampled from a woman aged 18 to 75 in good health. The specimen sequenced was blood T cells: a sorted CD56 or NKG2C T cell subset, CD4+ or CD8+ T cells, or bulk PBMC T cells (not recorded which). The chain's CDR3 is CASSQGRDRGEQYF. Filled out from reference TRBV7-9 and TRBJ2-7, the complete variable domain reads DTGVSQNPRHKITKRGQNVTFRCDPISEHNRLYWYRQTLGQGPEFLTYFQNEAQLEKSRLLSDRFSAERPKGSFSTLEIQRTEQGDSAMYLCASSQGRDRGEQYFGPGTRLTVT.